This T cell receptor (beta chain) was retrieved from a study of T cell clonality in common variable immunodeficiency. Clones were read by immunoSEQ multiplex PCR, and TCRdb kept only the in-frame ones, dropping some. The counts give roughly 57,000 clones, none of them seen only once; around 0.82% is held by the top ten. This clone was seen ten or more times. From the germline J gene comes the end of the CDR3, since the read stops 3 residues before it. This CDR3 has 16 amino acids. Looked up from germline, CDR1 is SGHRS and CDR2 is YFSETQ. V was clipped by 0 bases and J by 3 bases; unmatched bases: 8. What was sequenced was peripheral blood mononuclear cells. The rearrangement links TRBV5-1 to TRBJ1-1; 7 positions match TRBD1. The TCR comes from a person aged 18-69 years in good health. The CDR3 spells CASSLALTGKDTEAFF. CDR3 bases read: TGCGCCAGCAGCTTGGCACTGACAGGGAAAGACACTGAA.